Each of the 19 T cell receptor beta chains below was sequenced from the same sample in a study of blood T cell repertoires in COVID-19. The protocol was immunoSEQ multiplex PCR, while the TCRdb copy is restricted to in-frame clones and leaves out a portion. The profile covers approximately 150,000 clones, with roughly 86% appearing a single time and 1.8% taken by the ten largest. The sequenced material came from peripheral blood. These receptors all stem from a man in his sixties or seventies with acute or convalescent COVID-19.

V and J are TRBV10-2 and TRBJ2-1; D may be TRBD1 (5 bases). V was cut by 6 bases and J by 6 bases, with 12 bases left in between. The CDR3 covers 13 residues. The germline CDR1 and CDR2 sequences are WSHSY and SAAADI. For the CDR3, the DNA is TGCGCCAGCAGCGCCCCAGGGCCCAATGAGCAGTTCTTC. It translates to CASSAPGPNEQFF.

This chain joins TRBV3-1 (or the pseudogene TRBV3-2) and TRBJ2-7; 7 bases are shared with TRBD2. Trimming at V came to 1 base and at J to 6 bases, leaving 9 bases not matched to a gene. Germline-derived CDR1 and CDR2 are LGHDT and YNNKEL (reference sequence). This CDR3 spans 15 amino acids. The CDR3 DNA reads TGTGCCAGCAGCCAAGCTCGCCGGGACTACCGCGAGCAGTACTTC. The encoded protein is CASSQARRDYREQYF.

The chain joins TRBV6-5 to TRBJ2-2, with TRBD1 matching over 7 bases. V was clipped by 7 bases and J by 5 bases; unmatched bases: 7. Germline-derived CDR1 and CDR2 are MNHEY and SVGAGI. This CDR3 is 14 amino acids long. CDR3: CASKKTGNTGELFF. Written as DNA, the CDR3 is TGTGCCAGCAAGAAGACAGGGAATACCGGGGAGCTGTTTTTT.

Only one count was recorded for this clone. The genes are TRBV19 and TRBJ1-5; perhaps TRBD1 as D (6 bases). This CDR3 is 13 amino acids long. V gave up 11 bases and J gave up 6 bases, with 17 bases separating them. Germline CDR1 and CDR2: LNHDA and SQIVND (reference sequence). The CDR3 sequence: CAGGAGVSQPQHF. CDR3 bases: TGTGCCGGGGGGGCAGGGGTGAGTCAGCCCCAGCATTTT.

J is TRBJ2-3 and V is TRBV5-8; perhaps TRBD2 as D (7 bases). Trimming removed 4 bases from V and 1 base from J, with 16 bases in between. The CDR3 length is 16 residues. CDR1 and CDR2 (germline): SGHTS, YDEGEE. The CDR3 DNA reads as TGTGCCAGCAGCCCGGGGGGCACTTCTGGCACAGATACGCAGTATTTT. Residues: CASSPGGTSGTDTQYF.

The chain combines TRBV5-1 with TRBJ2-5; a possible D gene is TRBD1 (5 bases). CDR3 length: 11 residues. Germline CDR1 is SGHRS and CDR2 is YFSETQ. The V gene lost 4 bases and the J gene lost 5 bases, with 6 bases spanning the gap. CDR3 DNA sequence: TGCGCCAGCAGCCCAGGGGAGACCCAGTACTTC. Encoded protein: CASSPGETQYF.

The J gene is TRBJ2-5, the V gene TRBV11-3; 9 bases map to TRBD1. Trimming cost V 4 bases and J 2 bases; bases outside gene matches: 2. This CDR3 has 14 amino acids. Germline assignment: CDR1 SGHNT and CDR2 YENEEA. CDR3 protein: CASSSGQGQETQYF. Written as DNA, the CDR3 is TGTGCCAGCAGCTCGGGACAGGGACAAGAGACCCAGTACTTC.

The genes are TRBV19 and TRBJ2-6, with D possibly matching TRBD2 (6 bases). Germline CDR1 reads LNHDA; CDR2 reads SQIVND (reference sequence). Trimming removed 5 bases from V and 8 bases from J, with 22 bases in between. The CDR3 is 17 amino acids. The CDR3, as DNA: TGTGCCAGTAGTCCTGTATCGGGGGTACAGGATTCCAACGTCCTGACTTTC. The encoded protein is CASSPVSGVQDSNVLTF. Full variable domain (remainder filled in from reference TRBV19 and TRBJ2-6): DGGITQSPKYLFRKEGQNVTLSCEQNLNHDAMYWYRQDPGQGLRLIYYSQIVNDFQKGDIAEGYSVSREKKESFPLTVTSAQKNPTAFYLCASSPVSGVQDSNVLTFGAGSRLTVL.

This rearrangement joins TRBV3-1 (or the pseudogene TRBV3-2) to TRBJ1-4; D uncertain. The CDR3 has 12 residues. V lost 0 bases to trimming and J lost 13 bases, with 9 bases between them. The germline V gene has CDR1 LGHDT and CDR2 YNNKEL (reference sequence). The CDR3 coding sequence is TGTGCCAGCAGCCAAGAGGAGGGAGGACTGTTTTTT. Amino acid sequence: CASSQEEGGLFF.

This clone was seen a single time. V usage is TRBV9 and J usage is TRBJ2-2; 8 bases are shared with TRBD2. CDR3 size: 16 residues. Germline-derived CDR1 and CDR2 are SGDLS and YYNGEE. The trim removed 0 bases at V and 7 bases at J, leaving 8 bases unmatched. This CDR3 is CASSVAAGGRGGELFF. The CDR3 bases are TGTGCCAGCAGCGTAGCGGCGGGGGGACGGGGCGGGGAGCTGTTTTTT.

The chain employs TRBV12-5 and TRBJ2-2; 11 positions agree with TRBD2. J gave up 6 bases and V 8 bases, and 2 bases lay outside the gene matches. This CDR3 spans 13 amino acids. Germline V gene sequence: CDR1 LGHNT, CDR2 FRNRAP. CDR3 DNA sequence: TGTGCTAGTAGACTAGCGGGATCCGGGGAGCTGTTTTTT. It specifies CASRLAGSGELFF.

This chain joins TRBV12-3 or TRBV12-4 and TRBJ1-1; no clear D. This CDR3 comprises 11 residues. Deletions cut 8 bases from V and 1 base from J, with 5 bases between. The CDR3 nucleotides read TGTGCCAGCTGCGCGAACACTGAAGCTTTCTTT. Protein product: CASCANTEAFF.

In this sample, this clone turned up once. The chain uses TRBV6-1 and TRBJ2-7, with 8 bases identical to TRBD1. Trimming at V came to 1 base and at J to 6 bases, leaving 2 bases not matched to a gene. CDR3 length equals 13 residues. Germline CDR1 is MNHNS and CDR2 is SASEGT. The CDR3 nucleotides read TGTGCCAGCAGTGAAGGACAGGGGTCCGAGCAGTACTTC. It encodes CASSEGQGSEQYF.

The rearrangement links TRBV9 to TRBJ2-3, with 9 bases lining up with TRBD2. J lost 1 base, V lost 4 bases, and 4 bases had no gene match. The CDR3 extends over 15 amino acids. The germline V gene encodes CDR1 SGDLS and CDR2 YYNGEE. CDR3 amino acids: CASSTREGGTDTQYF. Written as DNA, the CDR3 is TGTGCCAGCAGCACGCGGGAGGGCGGCACAGATACGCAGTATTTT.

Only one count was recorded for this clone. The J gene is TRBJ1-5, the V gene TRBV10-3; TRBD1 is a possible D gene (5 bases). The ends were cut back, 3 bases at V and 7 bases at J, with 13 bases in the middle. The CDR3 length is 14 residues. Germline V gene sequence: CDR1 ENHRY, CDR2 SYGVKD. Here the CDR3 reads CAISEVGGGQPQHF. For the CDR3, the DNA is TGTGCCATCAGTGAAGTGGGGGGTGGGCAGCCCCAGCATTTT.

V is TRBV5-1 and J is TRBJ1-5, with 8 bases matching TRBD1. Germline V lookup: CDR1 SGHRS, CDR2 YFSETQ. With V trimmed by 5 bases and J by 3 bases, 7 bases remained unmatched. This CDR3 has 15 amino acids. Here the CDR3 DNA reads TGCGCCAGCAGTCCCGGACAGGGCGTCAATCAGCCCCAGCATTTT. It yields the protein CASSPGQGVNQPQHF.

The rearrangement joins TRBV28 to TRBJ1-5; D uncertain. The CDR3 length is 18 residues. Germline V gene sequence: CDR1 MDHEN, CDR2 SYDVKM. V was cut by 7 bases and J by 7 bases, with 29 bases left in between. The DNA of the CDR3 is TGTGCCAGCACCCCAAGCCGGAGGGTCCCGGTCGGGGAACAGCCCCAGCATTTT. Its protein product is CASTPSRRVPVGEQPQHF.

The rearrangement joins TRBV6-5 to TRBJ1-2; D remains ambiguous. Germline V gene lookup returns CDR1 MNHEY and CDR2 SVGAGI. CDR3 length: 15 amino acids. V was clipped by 0 bases and J by 2 bases, with 10 bases between them. CDR3 sequence (DNA): TGTGCCAGCAGTTACTCGGCAGGTGGGAACTATGGCTACACCTTC. This codes for CASSYSAGGNYGYTF.

The CDR3, as DNA: TGTGCCAGCAGCAGGGGGGCGACTAGCGGGAGACATGAGCAGTTCTTC. The encoded protein is CASSRGATSGRHEQFF. This chain links TRBV9 with TRBJ2-1; 12 nucleotides line up with TRBD2. The CDR3 is 16 residues long. With 4 bases clipped from V and 8 bases from J, the junction kept 10 bases outside the gene matches. Germline CDR1 reads SGDLS; CDR2 reads YYNGEE.